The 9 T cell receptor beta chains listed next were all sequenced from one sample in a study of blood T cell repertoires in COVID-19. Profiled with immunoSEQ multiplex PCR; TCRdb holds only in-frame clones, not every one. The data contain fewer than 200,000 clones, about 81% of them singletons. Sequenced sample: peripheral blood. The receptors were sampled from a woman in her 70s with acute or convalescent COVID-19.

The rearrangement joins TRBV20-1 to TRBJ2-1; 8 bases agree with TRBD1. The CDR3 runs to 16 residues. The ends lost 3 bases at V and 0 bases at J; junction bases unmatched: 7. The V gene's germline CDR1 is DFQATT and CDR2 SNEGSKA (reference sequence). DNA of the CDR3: TGCAGTGCTAGTCCTCCCGACAGGGGCTCCTACAATGAGCAGTTCTTC. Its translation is CSASPPDRGSYNEQFF.

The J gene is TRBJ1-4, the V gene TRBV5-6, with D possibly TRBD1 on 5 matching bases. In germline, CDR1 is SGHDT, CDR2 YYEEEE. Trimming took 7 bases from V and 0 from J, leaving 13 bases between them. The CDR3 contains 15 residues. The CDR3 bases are TGTGCCAGCCGCTGGGGCAGGGCAACTAATGAAAAACTGTTTTTT. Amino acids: CASRWGRATNEKLFF.

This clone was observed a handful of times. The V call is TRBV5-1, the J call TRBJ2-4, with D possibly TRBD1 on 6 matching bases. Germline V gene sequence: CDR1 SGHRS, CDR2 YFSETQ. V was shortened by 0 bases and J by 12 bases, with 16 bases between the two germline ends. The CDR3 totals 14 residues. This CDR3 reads CASSLEHREQGQYF. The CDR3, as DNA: TGCGCCAGCAGCTTGGAACACAGGGAACAGGGTCAGTACTTC.

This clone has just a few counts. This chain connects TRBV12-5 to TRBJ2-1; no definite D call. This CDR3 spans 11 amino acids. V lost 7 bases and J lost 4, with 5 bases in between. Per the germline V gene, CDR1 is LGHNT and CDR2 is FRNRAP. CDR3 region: CASAAYNEQFF. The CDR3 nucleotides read TGTGCTAGTGCAGCGTACAATGAGCAGTTCTTC. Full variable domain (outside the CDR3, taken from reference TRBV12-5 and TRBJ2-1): DARVTQTPRHKVTEMGQEVTMRCQPILGHNTVFWYRQTMMQGLELLAYFRNRAPLDDSGMPKDRFSAEMPDATLATLKIQPSEPRDSAVYFCASAAYNEQFFGPGTRLTVL.

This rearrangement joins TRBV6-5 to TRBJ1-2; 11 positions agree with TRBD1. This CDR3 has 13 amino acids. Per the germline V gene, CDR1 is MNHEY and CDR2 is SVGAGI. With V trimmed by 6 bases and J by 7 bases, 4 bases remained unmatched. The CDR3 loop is CASREGTGGGYTF. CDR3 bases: TGTGCCAGCAGGGAGGGGACAGGGGGTGGCTACACCTTC.

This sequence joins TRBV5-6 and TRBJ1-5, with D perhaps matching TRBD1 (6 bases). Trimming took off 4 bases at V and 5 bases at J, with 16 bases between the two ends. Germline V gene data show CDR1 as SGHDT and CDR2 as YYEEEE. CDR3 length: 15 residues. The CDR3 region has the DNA TGTGCCAGCAGCGCCCAACAGGGAACCTATCAGCCCCAGCATTTT. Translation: CASSAQQGTYQPQHF.

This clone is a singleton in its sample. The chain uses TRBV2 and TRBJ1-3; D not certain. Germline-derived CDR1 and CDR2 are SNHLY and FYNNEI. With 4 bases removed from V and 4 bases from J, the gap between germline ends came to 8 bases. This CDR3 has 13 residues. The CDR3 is CASSVTVGNTIYF. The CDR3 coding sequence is TGTGCCAGCAGTGTCACTGTCGGAAACACCATATATTTT.

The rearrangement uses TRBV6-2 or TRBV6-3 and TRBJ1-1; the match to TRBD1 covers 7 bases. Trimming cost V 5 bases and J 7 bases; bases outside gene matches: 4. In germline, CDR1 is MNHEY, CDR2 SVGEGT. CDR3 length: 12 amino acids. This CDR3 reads CASSRQGLEAFF. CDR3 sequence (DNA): TGTGCCAGCAGTCGACAGGGACTTGAAGCTTTCTTT.

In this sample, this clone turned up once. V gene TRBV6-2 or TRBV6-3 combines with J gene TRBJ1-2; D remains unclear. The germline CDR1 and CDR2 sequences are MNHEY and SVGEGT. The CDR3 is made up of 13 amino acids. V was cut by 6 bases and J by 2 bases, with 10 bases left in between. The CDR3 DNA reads TGTGCCAGCAGCCCCGGGGAGAACTATGGCTACACCTTC. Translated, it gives CASSPGENYGYTF.